These 29 T cell receptor beta chains share one sample of origin, sequenced in a study of cytomegalovirus exposure and HLA in healthy donors. The PCR had 60 Vbeta and 13 Jbeta primers. Generated by immunoSEQ multiplex PCR, the TCRdb table keeps only in-frame clones and is missing some. The sample holds roughly 100,000 clones, roughly 80% seen once. Material for sequencing was PBMCs. These receptors originate from a man between 60 and 75 years old in good health and CMV-seronegative.

V gene TRBV5-1 combines with J gene TRBJ2-7, with 7 nucleotides matching TRBD2. The V segment lost 4 bases and the J segment 4 bases; nucleotides outside the gene matches: 8. The CDR3 is 14 residues long. Germline assignment: CDR1 SGHRS and CDR2 YFSETQ. The CDR3 here is CASSPGLGDYEQYF. DNA for the CDR3: TGCGCCAGCAGCCCAGGACTAGGGGATTACGAGCAGTACTTC.

This chain joins TRBV6-1 and TRBJ2-1; 7 bases align to TRBD1. The CDR3 has 14 residues. V lost 6 bases, J lost 7 bases, and 9 bases stayed unmatched. Germline V CDR1 and CDR2: MNHNS, SASEGT. CDR3 sequence reads: CASSSRGPGNEQFF. The CDR3, as DNA: TGTGCCAGCAGCTCGAGGGGGCCTGGGAATGAGCAGTTCTTC.

This sequence joins TRBV18 and TRBJ2-5; the match to TRBD1 covers 8 bases. The CDR3 is 14 residues long. Germline trimming cut 0 bases from V and 5 bases from J; bases unmatched to any gene: 2. The germline gives CDR1 KGHSH, CDR2 LQKENI. The CDR3 loop is CASSPPTGGETQYF. As DNA, the CDR3 is TGTGCCAGCTCACCACCAACAGGGGGGGAGACCCAGTACTTC.

The chain couples TRBV29-1 to TRBJ1-2; D might be TRBD1 (6 bases). In germline, CDR1 is SQVTM, CDR2 ANQGSEA. Trimming took off 4 bases at V and 6 bases at J, with 15 bases between the two ends. This CDR3 region has 13 residues. In DNA form, the CDR3 reads TGCAGCGTTGGGGGGGGGCAGCGGGATGGCTACACCTTC. Translated: CSVGGGQRDGYTF.

There are a few counts of this clone. V gene TRBV9 combines with J gene TRBJ2-1; D might be TRBD1 (5 bases). Trimming stripped 4 bases from V and 7 bases from J, with 12 bases between. This CDR3 spans 13 amino acids. CDR1 and CDR2 from the germline V gene are SGDLS and YYNGEE. The chain's CDR3 is CASSFTGRNEQFF. CDR3 coding DNA: TGTGCCAGCAGCTTCACAGGCAGAAATGAGCAGTTCTTC.

The J gene is TRBJ1-4, the V gene TRBV29-1, with D uncertain. The CDR3 has 14 residues. The V gene lost 7 bases and the J gene lost 0 bases, with 12 bases spanning the gap. Looked up from germline, CDR1 is SQVTM and CDR2 is ANQGSEA. In DNA, the CDR3 is TGCAGCGCCGCGGTCGGATCAACTAATGAAAAACTGTTTTTT. Translating it yields CSAAVGSTNEKLFF.

The chain combines TRBV12-1 with TRBJ2-7; the table's D call, TRBD2, was not checked against the DNA. TRBV12-1 is a documented pseudogene. The CDR3 consists of 12 residues. For the CDR3, the DNA is TGTGCCAGCAGCTTGGCGGATTACGAGCAGTACGTC. Its protein is CASSLADYEQYV.

This clone was detected a few times. This rearrangement joins TRBV30 to TRBJ2-7, with 8 positions matching TRBD2. The germline V gene has CDR1 GTSNPN and CDR2 SVGIG (reference sequence). Trimming cost V 0 bases and J 2 bases; bases outside gene matches: 6. The CDR3 covers 15 residues. The DNA of the CDR3 is TGTGCCTGGAGTGTACTTGGTAGCGGGGCCTACGAGCAGTACTTC. It specifies CAWSVLGSGAYEQYF.

The V gene is TRBV4-2, the J gene TRBJ1-1, with TRBD1 as a possible D gene (6 bases). Looked up from germline, CDR1 is LGHNA and CDR2 is YNFKEQ. Trimming shortened V by 5 bases and J by 5 bases, and 21 bases separated the two germline ends. This CDR3 has 16 amino acids. The CDR3 DNA reads as TGTGCCAGCAGCTTTCGGGGGCGCGGGGGCTCGACTGAAGCTTTCTTT. Translation gives CASSFRGRGGSTEAFF.

The chain has TRBV7-2 and TRBJ1-2; D is perhaps TRBD1 (6 bases). The V gene's germline CDR1 is SGHTA and CDR2 FQGNSA. Trimming took 0 bases from V and 7 from J, leaving 9 bases between them. CDR3 length: 13 residues. The CDR3 here is CASSLASGVGYTF. The CDR3 bases are TGTGCCAGCAGCTTAGCCTCAGGGGTTGGCTACACCTTC.

J is TRBJ2-5 and V is TRBV7-2, with a possible D match to TRBD2 (5 bases). Germline CDR1 is SGHTA and CDR2 is FQGNSA. This CDR3 is 14 amino acids long. The V and J ends lost 1 base and 5 bases respectively, with 11 bases between them. DNA for the CDR3: TGTGCCAGCAGCTTAGGGATCTGGGAGGAGACCCAGTACTTC. Translated: CASSLGIWEETQYF.

The chain uses TRBV10-1 and TRBJ1-5; D is possibly TRBD1 (5 bases). Germline values: CDR1 WNHNN, CDR2 SYGVQD (reference sequence). The CDR3 loop spans 20 amino acids. The germline V and J ends were trimmed by 8 bases and 0 bases, with 29 bases remaining between them. CDR3 protein: CASGHWAGQGKLYSNQPQHF. The CDR3 DNA is TGCGCCAGCGGTCACTGGGCAGGACAAGGTAAACTGTATAGCAATCAGCCCCAGCATTTT.

The V and J genes are TRBV10-3 and TRBJ2-3; 12 bases are shared with TRBD2. V was pared by 3 bases and J by 6 bases, with 13 bases of the junction left unmatched. The germline V gene has CDR1 ENHRY and CDR2 SYGVKD. The CDR3 runs 18 residues. In DNA, the CDR3 is TGTGCCATCAGTGATCCGAGGGCTAGCGGGGGGGCTAGGGATACGCAGTATTTT. Translated: CAISDPRASGGARDTQYF.

The chain uses TRBV30 and TRBJ2-5; no reliable D call. This CDR3 is 13 amino acids long. The germline V gene encodes CDR1 GTSNPN and CDR2 SVGIG (reference sequence). V was clipped by 3 bases and J by 11 bases, with 19 bases between them. The CDR3 reads CAWRQLGGIKQYF. CDR3 sequence (DNA): TGTGCCTGGAGGCAACTTGGTGGTATCAAGCAGTACTTC.

The CDR3 reads CASMGSDGTAVYGYTF. The CDR3 bases are TGTGCCAGTATGGGAAGTGACGGGACAGCAGTCTATGGCTACACCTTC. J is TRBJ1-2 and V is TRBV19, with TRBD1 matching over 7 bases. The J segment lost 4 bases and the V segment lost 7 bases, leaving 15 bases of the junction unmatched. The CDR3 runs to 16 residues. Germline V lookup: CDR1 LNHDA, CDR2 SQIVND (reference sequence).

This clone occurred a few times. The V call is TRBV6-1, the J call TRBJ2-3; 7 nucleotides line up with TRBD2. Germline V lookup: CDR1 MNHNS, CDR2 SASEGT. V shed 3 bases and J 2 bases; nucleotides not matched to a gene: 11. This CDR3 is built from 17 residues. As DNA, the CDR3 is TGTGCCAGCAGTGAGTCCCTCCTAGCGGAGCTCACAGATACGCAGTATTTT. It yields the protein CASSESLLAELTDTQYF.

This chain links TRBV16 with TRBJ1-5, with D perhaps matching TRBD1 (5 bases). Germline V gene lookup returns CDR1 KGHSY and CDR2 FQNENV. The CDR3 totals 16 residues. V dropped 4 bases and J dropped 2 bases, with 15 bases sitting between them. The CDR3 is CASSPRQGTGNQPQHF. The CDR3 DNA sequence: TGTGCCAGCAGCCCCCGGCAGGGCACTGGCAATCAGCCCCAGCATTTT.

The chain has TRBV19 and TRBJ1-1, with D unresolved. Germline CDR1 and CDR2: LNHDA and SQIVND (reference sequence). Trimming took off 0 bases at V and 8 bases at J, with 16 bases between the two ends. CDR3 length equals 15 residues. DNA for the CDR3: TGTGCCAGTAGTATAGATCGGTGGCGGGGAAGAGAAGCTTTCTTT. Encoded protein: CASSIDRWRGREAFF.

This clone has a handful of counts. This chain joins TRBV28 and TRBJ1-2; no clear D. The CDR3 extends over 11 amino acids. Between the trimmed V and J ends, which lost 4 bases and 4 bases, there was a span of 4 bases. Germline values: CDR1 MDHEN, CDR2 SYDVKM. In nucleotides, the CDR3 is TGTGCCAGCAGTTCATTCTATGGCTACACCTTC. Translating it yields CASSSFYGYTF.

V is TRBV6-6 and J is TRBJ1-1; perhaps TRBD1 as D (6 bases). CDR3 length: 14 residues. V lost 5 bases and J lost 4, with 14 bases in between. Germline CDR1 MNHNY, CDR2 SVGAGI (reference sequence). The CDR3 here is CASSQGQSFTEAFF. The CDR3 DNA follows: TGTGCCAGCAGTCAGGGACAAAGTTTCACTGAAGCTTTCTTT.

There are a few counts of this clone. One end of the junction does not line up with germline, which may come from a read error. This chain links TRBV15 with TRBJ2-5; possible D gene TRBD2, 6 bases. The J call may be faulty, since TRBJ2-7 better matches the DNA end. The CDR3 extends over 14 amino acids. Germline V gives CDR1 LNHNV, CDR2 YYDKDF (reference sequence). CDR3 sequence: CATSTFSGSNEQYF. Here the CDR3 DNA reads TGTGCCACCAGCACCTTTAGCGGCTCCAACGAGCAGTACTTC.

This clone turned up a few times. This chain uses TRBV7-2 with TRBJ1-2; D may be TRBD1 (5 bases). CDR3 length: 14 residues. Germline CDR1 reads SGHTA; CDR2 reads FQGNSA. Trimming stripped 5 bases from V and 4 bases from J, with 14 bases between. The CDR3 loop reads CASSPNDRGYGYTF. CDR3 coding DNA: TGTGCCAGCAGCCCCAATGACAGAGGCTATGGCTACACCTTC.

The chain links TRBV7-9 to TRBJ1-5, with a tentative D call TRBD1 (6 bases). Trimming stripped 8 bases from V and 4 bases from J, with 15 bases between. CDR1 SEHNR and CDR2 FQNEAQ come from the germline V gene (reference sequence). This CDR3 is 14 amino acids long. The CDR3 sequence is CASGPGTNNQPQHF. The CDR3 nucleotides are TGTGCCAGCGGGCCCGGGACAAATAATCAGCCCCAGCATTTT.

The chain uses TRBV7-9 and TRBJ1-1; D possibly corresponds to TRBD1 (5 bases). Trimming removed 0 bases at V and 10 bases at J, with 12 bases between. The CDR3 extends over 13 amino acids. Germline CDR1 is SEHNR and CDR2 is FQNEAQ (reference sequence). The CDR3 here is CASSLASGGTAFF. CDR3 nucleotides: TGTGCCAGCAGCTTAGCGTCGGGAGGGACAGCTTTCTTT.

This clone turned up a few times. CDR3: CASRLGTTNSPLHF. The CDR3 coding sequence is TGTGCCAGCAGGCTAGGAACCACAAATTCACCCCTCCACTTT. This chain connects TRBV28 to TRBJ1-6; D call uncertain. This CDR3 has 14 residues. With 6 bases removed from V and 7 bases from J, the gap between germline ends came to 13 bases. Germline V CDR1 and CDR2: MDHEN, SYDVKM.

The genes are TRBV7-8 and TRBJ1-5; D remains ambiguous. The CDR3 is 14 amino acids. Germline V gene lookup returns CDR1 SGHVS and CDR2 FQNEAQ. With 1 base removed from V and 7 bases from J, the gap between germline ends came to 11 bases. CDR3 region: CASSLVGGGQPQHF. The CDR3, as DNA: TGTGCCAGCAGCTTAGTAGGAGGAGGGCAGCCCCAGCATTTT.

In its sample, this clone was seen once. This chain uses TRBV4-3 with TRBJ1-1; no reliable D call. Germline loops: CDR1 LGHNA, CDR2 YSLEER. The CDR3 length is 14 residues. V lost 4 bases, J lost 1 base, and 10 bases lay in between. The CDR3 reads CASSPYRENTEAFF. In DNA, the CDR3 is TGCGCCAGCAGCCCCTATCGTGAGAACACTGAAGCTTTCTTT.

V usage is TRBV19 and J usage is TRBJ2-6, with D maybe TRBD1 (5 bases). In germline, CDR1 is LNHDA, CDR2 SQIVND (reference sequence). The CDR3 has 16 residues. V was clipped by 6 bases and J by 2 bases, with 14 bases between them. CDR3 in DNA: TGTGCCAGTAGCCAAGACGTCAGGGCTGGGGCCAACGTCCTGACTTTC. Amino acids: CASSQDVRAGANVLTF.

The chain has TRBV5-1 and TRBJ1-4; 7 bases are a match to TRBD1. CDR1 and CDR2 (germline): SGHRS, YFSETQ. Trimming at V came to 0 bases and at J to 7 bases, leaving 6 bases not matched to a gene. The CDR3 covers 15 residues. The CDR3 protein is CASSLATGMGEKLFF. CDR3 bases: TGCGCCAGCAGCTTGGCGACAGGGATGGGTGAAAAACTGTTTTTT. Looking up the rest from reference TRBV5-1 and TRBJ1-4 gives the full variable domain: KAGVTQTPRYLIKTRGQQVTLSCSPISGHRSVSWYQQTPGQGLQFLFEYFSETQRNKGNFPGRFSGRQFSNSRSEMNVSTLELGDSALYLCASSLATGMGEKLFFGSGTQLSVL.